This passage covers 13 T cell receptor beta chains from one sample sequenced in a study of vaccination and CD4 T cells after COVID-19. What these receptors recognize is not known. Treatment of the sample: roughly ten-day PBMC culture with coronavirus spike peptide pools or control peptides (ViraFEST assay). Cultured CD4+ T cell DNA was sequenced using the Oncomine TCR Beta short-read assay. TCRdb re-called the PCR reads with MiXCR, one entry per CDR3 protein. This sample has about 23,000 distinct CDR3 sequences, with over 60% found just once. Sequences were derived from CD4+ T cells from blood, cultured in vitro, sampled after SARS-CoV-2 vaccination. These receptors originate from a human donor who received a COVID-19 vaccine.

This chain uses TRBV2 with TRBJ2-7, with 8 positions matching TRBD1. After removal of 10 bases from V and 4 bases from J, the junction contained 9 bases not matched to a gene. This CDR3 is built from 13 residues. CDR1 and CDR2 from the germline V gene are SNHLY and FYNNEI. DNA for the CDR3: TGTGCCACCGCCGGAGACAGGGGATACGAGCAGTACTTC. This encodes CATAGDRGYEQYF.

The V gene is TRBV10-2, the J gene TRBJ1-2; 8 nucleotides align to TRBD1. The CDR3 extends over 12 amino acids. Germline V gene lookup returns CDR1 WSHSY and CDR2 SAAADI. With 8 bases clipped from V and 11 bases from J, the junction kept 10 bases outside the gene matches. The CDR3 here is CASGTGQGGYTF. The CDR3 DNA reads TGCGCCAGCGGTACCGGACAGGGCGGGTACACCTTC.

This clonotype was seen just once. The CDR3 DNA sequence: TGTGCCAGTAGTGCCGGCGGGCCACAGAGAGATACGCAGTATTTT. Translating it yields CASSAGGPQRDTQYF. The V call is TRBV19, the J call TRBJ2-3, with D possibly matching TRBD2 (5 bases). V lost 5 bases and J lost 5, with 17 bases in between. CDR3 length: 15 residues. Germline CDR1 reads LNHDA; CDR2 reads SQIVND (reference sequence).

The V and J genes are TRBV6-1 and TRBJ1-2; TRBD1 matches 8 bases. The CDR3 runs 13 residues. CDR1 is MNHNS, CDR2 SASEGT, per germline. J gave up 4 bases and V 5 bases, and 3 bases lay outside the gene matches. CDR3 nucleotide sequence: TGTGCCAGCAGTCCAACAGGGGGCTATGGCTACACCTTC. Protein: CASSPTGGYGYTF.

This clonotype has only a few counts. V gene TRBV2 combines with J gene TRBJ1-2, with D unresolved. V dropped 7 bases and J dropped 0 bases, with 9 bases sitting between them. Germline CDR1 and CDR2: SNHLY and FYNNEI. The CDR3 sequence is 13 residues long. The CDR3 DNA reads TGTGCCAGCATGAGACGGCCTAACTATGGCTACACCTTC. Its protein is CASMRRPNYGYTF.

The chain employs TRBV20-1 and TRBJ2-7, with a tentative D call TRBD2 (7 bases). Germline V lookup: CDR1 DFQATT, CDR2 SNEGSKA (reference sequence). V dropped 4 bases and J dropped 5 bases, with 18 bases sitting between them. The CDR3 is made up of 14 amino acids. DNA of the CDR3: TGCAGTGCTAAGCCGGGGGGCGAGGAGGACGAGCAGTACTTC. Protein: CSAKPGGEEDEQYF.

This clonotype was detected only a few times. The chain recombines TRBV6-2 or TRBV6-3 with TRBJ1-5; D perhaps matches TRBD1 (5 bases). The V and J ends lost 2 bases and 1 base respectively, with 9 bases between them. The CDR3 totals 15 residues. The germline CDR1 and CDR2 sequences are MNHEY and SVGEGT. As DNA, the CDR3 is TGTGCCAGCAGTTACGGGGGATTCAGCAATCAGCCCCAGCATTTT. Protein product: CASSYGGFSNQPQHF.

J is TRBJ1-1 and V is TRBV2; TRBD1 matches at 7 bases. CDR1 SNHLY and CDR2 FYNNEI come from the germline V gene. The V segment lost 6 bases and the J segment 6 bases; nucleotides outside the gene matches: 7. CDR3 size: 13 residues. The CDR3 is CASSRQGTAEAFF. CDR3 DNA: TGTGCCAGCAGCCGACAGGGAACAGCTGAAGCTTTCTTT. Together with reference TRBV2 and TRBJ1-1, the CDR3 gives the full variable domain: EPEVTQTPSHQVTQMGQEVILRCVPISNHLYFYWYRQILGQKVEFLVSFYNNEISEKSEIFDDQFSVERPDGSNFTLKIRSTKLEDSAMYFCASSRQGTAEAFFGQGTRLTVV.

Only a few counts were recorded for this clonotype. The chain recombines TRBV12-3 or TRBV12-4 with TRBJ2-1; D unclear. The CDR3 extends over 13 amino acids. Between the trimmed V and J ends, which lost 7 bases and 4 bases, there was a span of 11 bases. The CDR3 nucleotides are TGTGCCAGCACCATGATTCAGTACAATGAGCAGTTCTTC. As protein: CASTMIQYNEQFF.

The chain combines TRBV10-1 with TRBJ2-3; 13 bases fit TRBD2. Losses at the gene ends were 1 base for V and 10 bases for J; bases not matched to a gene: 5. CDR3 length equals 15 residues. Germline CDR1 WNHNN, CDR2 SYGVQD (reference sequence). CDR3 DNA sequence: TGCGCCAGCAGTGAGTTTACTAGCGGGGGGGCAGCGCAGTATTTT. Encoded protein: CASSEFTSGGAAQYF.

This chain uses TRBV12-3 or TRBV12-4 with TRBJ2-5; 10 bases are a match to TRBD2. The CDR3 is 17 residues long. J lost 3 bases, V lost 5 bases, and 12 bases had no gene match. In DNA form, the CDR3 reads TGTGCCAGCAGTAAAGACCTCGTAGCGGGGGGAAAAGAGACCCAGTACTTC. It encodes CASSKDLVAGGKETQYF.

The chain uses TRBV15 and TRBJ2-7; 8 positions match TRBD2. V trimming: 2 bases; J trimming: 0 bases; junction bases outside the gene matches: 3. Germline lookup yields CDR1 LNHNV and CDR2 YYDKDF (reference sequence). The CDR3 length is 15 residues. The CDR3: CATSRPGTSSYEQYF. CDR3 sequence (DNA): TGTGCCACCAGCAGACCCGGGACTAGCTCCTACGAGCAGTACTTC.

V and J are TRBV2 and TRBJ1-6; weak D call: TRBD1 (6 bases). This CDR3 has 12 residues. Germline assignment: CDR1 SNHLY and CDR2 FYNNEI. Trimming shortened V by 6 bases and J by 10 bases, and 10 bases separated the two germline ends. CDR3 DNA: TGTGCCAGCAGGAACAGGGTCTCACCCCTCCACTTT. Amino acid sequence: CASRNRVSPLHF.